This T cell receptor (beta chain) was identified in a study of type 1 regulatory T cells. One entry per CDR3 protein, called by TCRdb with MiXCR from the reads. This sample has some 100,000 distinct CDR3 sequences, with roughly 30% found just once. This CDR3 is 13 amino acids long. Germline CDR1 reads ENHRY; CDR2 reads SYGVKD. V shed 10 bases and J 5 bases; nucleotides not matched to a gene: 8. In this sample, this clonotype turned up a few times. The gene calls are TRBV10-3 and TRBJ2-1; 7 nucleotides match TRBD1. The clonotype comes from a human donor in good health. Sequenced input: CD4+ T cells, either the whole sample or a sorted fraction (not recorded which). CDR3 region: CATYKGADNEQFF. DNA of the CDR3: TGTGCCACATACAAGGGGGCGGACAATGAGCAGTTCTTC.